Listed here are 15 T cell receptor beta chains from one sample, sequenced in a study of cytomegalovirus exposure and HLA in healthy donors. 13 Jbeta primers and 60 Vbeta primers were used for the PCR. Here immunoSEQ multiplex PCR was the method, and the copy in TCRdb shows in-frame clones only, minus some. The sample has about 130,000 clones, less than 85% seen once; the top ten hold more than 1%. Sequenced input: PBMCs. The source is a female donor in good health and CMV-seronegative.

This clone was seen a handful of times. The chain employs TRBV25-1 and TRBJ1-4; the match to TRBD1 covers 8 bases. V dropped 5 bases and J dropped 3; count of bases not matched to a gene: 5. CDR1 and CDR2 from the germline V gene are MGHDK and SYGVNS. The CDR3 runs to 15 residues. The CDR3 spells CASSFRGLPNEKLFF. The CDR3 nucleotides read TGTGCCAGCAGTTTCAGGGGGCTACCTAATGAAAAACTGTTTTTT.

The V and J genes are TRBV5-1 and TRBJ2-3; D gene uncertain. V lost 4 bases and J lost 0, with 12 bases in between. Per germline, CDR1 SGHRS and CDR2 YFSETQ. CDR3 length: 15 residues. The CDR3 region has the DNA TGCGCCAGCAGCGGAATCTACAGCAGCACAGATACGCAGTATTTT. This gives the protein CASSGIYSSTDTQYF.

This clone was picked up one time. One junction end does not reproduce the germline sequence, and a read error may be involved. The CDR3 DNA follows: TGTGCCAGCAGCTTGGTCGCAGGGGCGGACAGGGTCTTC. This gives the protein CASSLVAGADRVF. The chain is built from TRBV5-4 and TRBJ2-1, with TRBD1 matching over 8 bases. CDR3 size: 13 residues. Germline-derived CDR1 and CDR2 are SGHNT and YYREEE (reference sequence).

The CDR3 DNA reads TGTGCCAGCAGGCAGACAGTATCTGGCCCAGATACGCAGTATTTT. This gives the protein CASRQTVSGPDTQYF. The genes are TRBV6-5 and TRBJ2-3; possible D gene TRBD1, 5 bases. V lost 6 bases and J lost 4, with 17 bases in between. The CDR3 is 15 residues long. Germline assignment: CDR1 MNHEY and CDR2 SVGAGI.

The chain couples TRBV6-5 to TRBJ2-7; perhaps TRBD2 as D (6 bases). CDR3 length: 12 amino acids. Germline-derived CDR1 and CDR2 are MNHEY and SVGAGI. Trimming cost V 8 bases and J 3 bases, with 11 bases left between them. The CDR3 is CASRDLLYEQYF. The DNA of the CDR3 is TGTGCCAGCCGGGACTTGCTCTACGAGCAGTACTTC.

The CDR3: CASSLAGDDGYTF. The CDR3 coding sequence is TGCGCCAGCAGCTTGGCCGGTGATGATGGCTACACCTTC. The rearrangement uses TRBV5-1 and TRBJ1-2; no clear D gene. Trimming removed 0 bases from V and 6 bases from J, with 9 bases in between. CDR3 length: 13 amino acids. The germline CDR1 and CDR2 sequences are SGHRS and YFSETQ.

V and J are TRBV10-3 and TRBJ2-1, with 10 bases matching TRBD2. From germline, CDR1 is ENHRY and CDR2 SYGVKD. The V gene end was trimmed by 5 bases and the J gene end by 5 bases; junction bases not matched to a gene: 0. The CDR3 is 13 amino acids. CDR3 bases: TGTGCCATCAGTACTAGCGGGGACAATGAGCAGTTCTTC. Its protein is CAISTSGDNEQFF.

The CDR3 loop is CASSIDPRNQPQHF. The CDR3 DNA follows: TGTGCCAGTAGTATAGACCCACGGAATCAGCCCCAGCATTTT. The V call is TRBV19, the J call TRBJ1-5; D unclear. The V end lost 0 bases, the J end lost 4 bases, and 7 bases lay between the germline ends. Looked up from germline, CDR1 is LNHDA and CDR2 is SQIVND (reference sequence). The CDR3 length is 14 residues. The complete variable domain, with remaining parts taken from reference TRBV19 and TRBJ1-5, reads DGGITQSPKYLFRKEGQNVTLSCEQNLNHDAMYWYRQDPGQGLRLIYYSQIVNDFQKGDIAEGYSVSREKKESFPLTVTSAQKNPTAFYLCASSIDPRNQPQHFGDGTRLSIL.

The rearrangement links TRBV4-1 to TRBJ2-4; TRBD2 agrees at 13 bases. Germline-derived CDR1 and CDR2 are MGHRA and YSYEKL. The CDR3 is made up of 17 amino acids. The V and J ends lost 1 base and 6 bases, in that order; junction bases with no gene match: 6. The CDR3 spells CASSQAVGTSGVNIQYF. In nucleotides, the CDR3 is TGCGCCAGCAGCCAAGCTGTGGGGACTAGCGGGGTAAACATTCAGTACTTC.

The rearrangement joins TRBV28 to TRBJ2-1, with 10 bases that match TRBD2. With 2 bases clipped from V and 6 bases from J, the junction kept 1 base outside the gene matches. The V gene's germline CDR1 is MDHEN and CDR2 SYDVKM. CDR3 length: 14 amino acids. The CDR3 coding sequence is TGTGCCAGCAGTTTACTAGCGGGAGCCAATGAGCAGTTCTTC. Translation: CASSLLAGANEQFF.

There are a few counts of this clone. J is TRBJ2-1 and V is TRBV6-4; 9 bases are shared with TRBD1. Germline V gene sequence: CDR1 MRHNA, CDR2 SNTAGT. The trim removed 6 bases at V and 6 bases at J, leaving 3 bases unmatched. This CDR3 region has 13 residues. As DNA, the CDR3 is TGTGCCAGCAGCTCGGACAGGGGCAATGAGCAGTTCTTC. Its translation is CASSSDRGNEQFF.

This clone showed up just once. The chain links TRBV5-1 to TRBJ2-1; 8 bases fit TRBD2. Trimming cost V 5 bases and J 6 bases; bases outside gene matches: 7. The CDR3 has 14 amino acids. The germline gives CDR1 SGHRS, CDR2 YFSETQ. The CDR3, as DNA: TGCGCCAGCAGAAGCGGGGGAAGTCTCAATGAGCAGTTCTTC. It is translated as CASRSGGSLNEQFF.

Note on this clone: At one of its ends the junction is not consistent with the germline gene, which may arise from a read error. The chain combines TRBV7-9 with TRBJ1-6; tentative D call: TRBD1 (5 bases). This CDR3 spans 15 amino acids. From germline, CDR1 is SEHNR and CDR2 FQNEAQ (reference sequence). This CDR3 is CSSSSRDLYNSPLHF. As DNA, the CDR3 is TGTTCCAGCAGTTCCCGGGACTTGTATAATTCACCCCTCCACTTT.

The rearrangement links TRBV6-5 to TRBJ1-4; 8 bases fit TRBD1. From germline, CDR1 is MNHEY and CDR2 SVGAGI. The CDR3 loop spans 14 amino acids. J lost 7 bases, V lost 7 bases, and 8 bases had no gene match. In DNA, the CDR3 is TGTGCCAGCACCAGAGGACAGGGAAGTGAAAAACTGTTTTTT. This codes for CASTRGQGSEKLFF.

This clone was seen only a few times. The chain recombines TRBV18 with TRBJ2-1; 7 bases fit TRBD2. V dropped 5 bases and J dropped 1; count of bases not matched to a gene: 8. The CDR3 consists of 16 residues. CDR1 KGHSH and CDR2 LQKENI come from the germline V gene. Here the CDR3 DNA reads TGTGCCAGCTCAAGATCGAGCGGGACTTCCTACAATGAGCAGTTCTTC. Amino acid sequence: CASSRSSGTSYNEQFF.